The present T cell receptor (beta chain) was sequenced within a study of molecular identifiers for immune sequencing clone quantification. About the study: Replicate RNA from about 19,000 or 110,000 naive CD8 T cells formed five aliquots; four were sequenced.

TCRdb independently ran MiXCR on the PCR reads; one entry per CDR3 protein. The sample lists just under 650,000 distinct CDR3 sequences, 15% to 20% occurring once. Germline V gene sequence: CDR1 LNHDA, CDR2 SQIVND (reference sequence). V was shortened by 8 bases and J by 6 bases, with 16 bases between the two germline ends. This CDR3 contains 13 residues. The sample taken for sequencing was naive CD8+ T cells from blood, with Jurkat cell RNA spiked in. Sample subset: FACS-sorted CD8+CD4-CCR7+CD45RA+ naive T cells. J is TRBJ1-2 and V is TRBV19; D is ambiguous. The TCR was taken from a human donor in good health. Some libraries in this study had Jurkat cell RNA spiked in. CDR3 coding DNA: TGTGCCAGTGGTTACGGCGGGATCGATGGCTACACCTTC. Amino acid sequence: CASGYGGIDGYTF.